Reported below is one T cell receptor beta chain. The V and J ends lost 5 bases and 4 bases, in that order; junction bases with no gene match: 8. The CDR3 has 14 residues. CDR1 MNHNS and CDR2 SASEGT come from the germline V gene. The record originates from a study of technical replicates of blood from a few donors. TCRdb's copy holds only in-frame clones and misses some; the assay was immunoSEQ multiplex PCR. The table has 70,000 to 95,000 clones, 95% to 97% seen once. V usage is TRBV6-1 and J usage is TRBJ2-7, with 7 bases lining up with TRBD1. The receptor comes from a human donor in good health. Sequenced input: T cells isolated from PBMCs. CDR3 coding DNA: TGTGCCAGCAGTTTCACAGGGGCGACATACGAGCAGTACTTC. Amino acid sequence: CASSFTGATYEQYF.